This TCR beta chain is drawn from a study of response to subunit inactivated influenza vaccine. Regarding the study as a whole: With each seasonal influenza vaccination, the authors suggested, few new T cells are recruited.

This clonotype was recorded a few times. Antigen unknown. TCRdb recomputed calls from the RT-PCR reads with MiXCR, one row per CDR3 protein. There are 500,000 to 550,000 distinct CDR3 sequences in the sample; roughly 7.6% occur only once, and roughly 14% lies in the top ten. Specimen: PBMCs from blood, collected 23 to 25 months after vaccination. The clonotype originates from a man between 50 and 75 years old who received an inactivated influenza vaccine.

The CDR3 spells CASSGFLPGELFF. CDR3 DNA sequence: TGTGCCAGCAGTGGGTTTCTCCCCGGGGAGCTGTTTTTT. J is TRBJ2-2 and V is TRBV12-3 or TRBV12-4, with unresolved D. The CDR3 has 13 residues. The V gene lost 5 bases and the J gene lost 6 bases, with 10 bases spanning the gap.